This TCR beta chain stems from a study of blood T cell repertoires in COVID-19. Per germline, CDR1 MGHDK and CDR2 SYGVNS. CDR3 length equals 13 residues. V dropped 6 bases and J dropped 3 bases, with 11 bases sitting between them. Authors' analysis steps: How many nucleated cells were present was estimated from reference gene primer amplification. Data came from immunoSEQ multiplex PCR; TCRdb stores just in-frame clones and leaves some out. The D gene and trimming were derived from the DNA, and the V and J assignments and clone size from that table. The table records approximately 150,000 clones, approximately 81% of them present only once. In its sample, this clone was seen once.

This clonotype was obtained from a woman aged 45-59 years who had recovered from COVID-19. The sequenced sample was PBMCs or T cells enriched from blood (not recorded which). The genes are TRBV25-1 and TRBJ2-5; D possibly corresponds to TRBD2 (5 bases). CDR3 sequence: CASSHLAKETQYF. The CDR3, as DNA: TGTGCCAGCAGCCATCTAGCCAAAGAGACCCAGTACTTC.